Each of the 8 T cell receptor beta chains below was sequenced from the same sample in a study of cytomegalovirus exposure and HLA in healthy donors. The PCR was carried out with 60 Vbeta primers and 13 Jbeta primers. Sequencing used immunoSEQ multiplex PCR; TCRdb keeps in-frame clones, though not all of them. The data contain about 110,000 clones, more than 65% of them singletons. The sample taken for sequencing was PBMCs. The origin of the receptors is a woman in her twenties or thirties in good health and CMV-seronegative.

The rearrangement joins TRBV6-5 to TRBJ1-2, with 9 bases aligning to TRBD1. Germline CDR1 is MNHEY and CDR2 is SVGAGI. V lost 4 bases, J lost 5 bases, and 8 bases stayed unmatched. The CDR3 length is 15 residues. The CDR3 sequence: CASSSPGQGTYGYTF. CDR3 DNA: TGTGCCAGCAGTTCTCCCGGACAGGGGACTTATGGCTACACCTTC.

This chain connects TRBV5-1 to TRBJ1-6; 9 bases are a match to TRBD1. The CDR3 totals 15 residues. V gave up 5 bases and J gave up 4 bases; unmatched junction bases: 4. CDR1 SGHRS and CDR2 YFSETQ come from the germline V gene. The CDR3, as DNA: TGCGCCAGCAGAACAGGGGGCGAATATAATTCACCCCTCCACTTT. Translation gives CASRTGGEYNSPLHF.

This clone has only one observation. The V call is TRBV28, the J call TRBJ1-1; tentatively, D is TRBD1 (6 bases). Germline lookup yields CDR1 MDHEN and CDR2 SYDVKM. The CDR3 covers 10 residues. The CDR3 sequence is CASGGARAFF. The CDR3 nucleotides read TGTGCGTCCGGGGGGGCAAGGGCTTTCTTT.

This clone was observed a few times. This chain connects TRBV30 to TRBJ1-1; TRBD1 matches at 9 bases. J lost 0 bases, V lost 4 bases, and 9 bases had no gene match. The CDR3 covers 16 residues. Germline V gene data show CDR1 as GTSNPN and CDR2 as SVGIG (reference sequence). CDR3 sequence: CAWKPTGTGLNTEAFF. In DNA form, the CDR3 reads TGTGCCTGGAAACCAACCGGGACAGGGCTGAACACTGAAGCTTTCTTT. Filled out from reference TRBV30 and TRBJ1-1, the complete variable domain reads SQTIHQWPATLVQPVGSPLSLECTVEGTSNPNLYWYRQAAGRGLQLLFYSVGIGQISSEVPQNLSASRPQDRQFILSSKKLLLSDSGFYLCAWKPTGTGLNTEAFFGQGTRLTVV.

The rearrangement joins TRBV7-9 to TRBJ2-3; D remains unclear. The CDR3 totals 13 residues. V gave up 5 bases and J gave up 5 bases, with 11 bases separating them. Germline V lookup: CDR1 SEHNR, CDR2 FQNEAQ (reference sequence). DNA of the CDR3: TGTGCCAGCAGCCCCTGGGCGCGAGATACGCAGTATTTT. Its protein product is CASSPWARDTQYF.

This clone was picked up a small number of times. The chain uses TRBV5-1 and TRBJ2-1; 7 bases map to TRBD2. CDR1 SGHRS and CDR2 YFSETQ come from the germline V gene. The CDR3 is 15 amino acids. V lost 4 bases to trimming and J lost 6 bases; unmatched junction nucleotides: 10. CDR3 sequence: CASSPRLAGGNEQFF. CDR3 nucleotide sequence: TGCGCCAGCAGCCCCAGACTAGCAGGAGGCAATGAGCAGTTCTTC.

CDR3 sequence (DNA): TGTGCCAGCAAAGGAACAGGCCCTAGGACCTTC. It encodes CASKGTGPRTF. This chain uses TRBV6-1 with TRBJ1-2, with D possibly TRBD1 on 5 matching bases. This CDR3 is 11 amino acids long. Between the trimmed V and J ends, which lost 7 bases and 14 bases, there was a span of 17 bases. Germline assignment: CDR1 MNHNS and CDR2 SASEGT.

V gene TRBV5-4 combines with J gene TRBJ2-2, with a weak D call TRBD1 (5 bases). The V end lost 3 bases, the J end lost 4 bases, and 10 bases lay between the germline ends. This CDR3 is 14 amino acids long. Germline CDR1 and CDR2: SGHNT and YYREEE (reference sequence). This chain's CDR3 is CASSSGQGTGELFF. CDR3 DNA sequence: TGTGCCAGCAGCTCTGGGCAGGGCACCGGGGAGCTGTTTTTT.